Below, 24 T cell receptor beta chains from the same sample are listed, as sequenced in a study of early T cells in non-severe SARS-CoV-2 infection (dated by TCRdb to the early 2020s). Library preparation was by 5' RACE. TCRdb shows the sequencer as NextSeq 500. TCRdb redid the processing of the public reads, applying fastp at Q25 and MiXCR, and retained in-frame beta chains. Every entry covers one CDR3 protein and lists the most common genes and DNA from its rows. The sample profile shows just over 60,000 distinct CDR3 sequences; roughly a tenth of them were found once. The top ten clones comprise approximately 1.1% of the sample. Sequencing was done on a sample of whole blood. These TCRs come from an adult who was a healthcare worker with PCR-confirmed SARS-CoV-2 infection or an uninfected control (not recorded which).

The chain couples TRBV6-1 to TRBJ1-1, with 7 positions matching TRBD1. The CDR3 extends over 17 amino acids. The germline V gene encodes CDR1 MNHNS and CDR2 SASEGT. J lost 4 bases, V lost 6 bases, and 17 bases had no gene match. The CDR3 DNA follows: TGTGCCAGCAGCGGAAGGGGAGGGGGCAGAATTGGCACTGAAGCTTTCTTT. Encoded protein: CASSGRGGGRIGTEAFF.

The table lists this clonotype with many counts. The chain employs TRBV7-6 and TRBJ1-5; TRBD1 matches at 10 bases. The V gene's germline CDR1 is SGHVS and CDR2 FNYEAQ. Trimming at V came to 5 bases and at J to 0 bases, leaving 7 bases not matched to a gene. The CDR3 runs to 17 residues. CDR3 residues: CASSPGQGPISNQPQHF. DNA for the CDR3: TGTGCCAGCAGCCCGGGACAGGGGCCTATTAGCAATCAGCCCCAGCATTTT.

As concerns this clonotype: Germline is not matched at one junction end, which may reflect a read error. The chain couples TRBV6-1 to TRBJ1-2; D is possibly TRBD1 (6 bases). CDR1 and CDR2 (germline): MNHNS, SASEGT. The CDR3 spans 13 residues. The DNA of the CDR3 is TGTGCCACGAGACAGGAAGCTAACTATGGCTTCACCTTC. It yields the protein CATRQEANYGFTF.

The genes are TRBV2 and TRBJ1-5, with 7 bases that match TRBD1. The V segment lost 6 bases and the J segment 0 bases; nucleotides outside the gene matches: 11. CDR1 and CDR2 (germline): SNHLY, FYNNEI. CDR3 length equals 17 residues. CDR3 nucleotide sequence: TGTGCCAGCAGCGCACACACCGGGACAGTTAGCAATCAGCCCCAGCATTTT. This codes for CASSAHTGTVSNQPQHF.

This clonotype was seen repeatedly, ten times or more. The V gene is TRBV5-8, the J gene TRBJ1-2, with 9 bases lining up with TRBD1. Per germline, CDR1 SGHTS and CDR2 YDEGEE. The CDR3 covers 15 residues. V lost 7 bases to trimming and J lost 4 bases; unmatched junction nucleotides: 11. CDR3 sequence: CASRTGGRTSYGYTF. The DNA of the CDR3 is TGTGCCAGCCGCACAGGGGGCCGCACCTCCTATGGCTACACCTTC.

This clonotype has ten or more counts. The chain has TRBV7-3 and TRBJ1-2; no clear D. The germline gives CDR1 SGHTA, CDR2 FQGTGA. Trimming removed 4 bases from V and 4 bases from J, with 19 bases in between. This CDR3 contains 16 residues. The CDR3 is CASSSMRPIPLYGYTF. The DNA for the CDR3 is TGTGCCAGCAGCTCCATGCGGCCAATTCCCCTCTATGGCTACACCTTC.

The chain joins TRBV18 to TRBJ2-3; 9 bases line up with TRBD1. The CDR3 consists of 15 residues. CDR1 KGHSH and CDR2 LQKENI come from the germline V gene. The V segment lost 6 bases and the J segment 4 bases; nucleotides outside the gene matches: 8. CDR3 DNA sequence: TGTGCCAGCTCGACCGGGACAGGGACATCAGATACGCAGTATTTT. It encodes CASSTGTGTSDTQYF.

The rearrangement joins TRBV19 to TRBJ2-3, with D perhaps matching TRBD1 (7 bases). This CDR3 contains 15 residues. Trimming removed 0 bases from V and 5 bases from J, with 12 bases in between. Looked up from germline, CDR1 is LNHDA and CDR2 is SQIVND (reference sequence). Here the CDR3 DNA reads TGTGCCAGTAGTATAGATCAGGGGGGCATAGATACGCAGTATTTT. Translation: CASSIDQGGIDTQYF.

The V call is TRBV5-4, the J call TRBJ2-1; D unclear. The germline gives CDR1 SGHNT, CDR2 YYREEE (reference sequence). V gave up 0 bases and J gave up 7 bases, with 11 bases separating them. This CDR3 is 14 amino acids long. CDR3 DNA sequence: TGTGCCAGCAGCTTGGATAGGGTTGGGAATGAGCAGTTCTTC. Protein: CASSLDRVGNEQFF.

The chain combines TRBV6-1 with TRBJ2-5, with 10 bases aligning to TRBD2. CDR1 is MNHNS, CDR2 SASEGT, per germline. The CDR3 extends over 17 amino acids. V gave up 4 bases and J gave up 0 bases; unmatched junction bases: 8. The CDR3 loop is CASSGWLAGVYQETQYF. CDR3 DNA: TGTGCCAGCAGTGGATGGCTAGCGGGGGTGTACCAAGAGACCCAGTACTTC.

The chain joins TRBV18 to TRBJ2-1; 8 bases line up with TRBD1. This CDR3 has 16 amino acids. Germline CDR1 reads KGHSH; CDR2 reads LQKENI. J was trimmed by 0 bases and V by 0 bases; bases with no gene match: 1. CDR3 sequence: CASSPPTGGSYNEQFF. DNA of the CDR3: TGTGCCAGCTCACCACCCACAGGGGGCTCCTACAATGAGCAGTTCTTC.

The genes are TRBV20-1 and TRBJ2-5; D is unclear. This CDR3 region has 14 residues. Trimming shortened V by 0 bases and J by 1 base, and 9 bases separated the two germline ends. From germline, CDR1 is DFQATT and CDR2 SNEGSKA (reference sequence). Here the CDR3 reads CSARDTRIQETQYF. The CDR3 DNA reads TGCAGTGCTAGAGATACCCGGATCCAAGAGACCCAGTACTTC.

This clonotype was seen at least ten times. This chain links TRBV7-6 with TRBJ2-3, with a possible D match to TRBD2 (5 bases). The CDR3 extends over 16 amino acids. Germline CDR1 and CDR2: SGHVS and FNYEAQ. V lost 2 bases and J lost 2, with 14 bases in between. The CDR3 DNA is TGTGCCAGCAGCTTATTTCTAGCTTCTCCCACAGATACGCAGTATTTT. It translates to CASSLFLASPTDTQYF.

There are a few counts of this clonotype. The V gene is TRBV5-1, the J gene TRBJ2-5, with 7 bases that match TRBD1. The ends lost 0 bases at V and 0 bases at J; junction bases unmatched: 11. The germline gives CDR1 SGHRS, CDR2 YFSETQ. The CDR3 is made up of 18 amino acids. The CDR3 coding sequence is TGCGCCAGCAGCTTGGCCAAGCCGAACAGGGGTGACCAAGAGACCCAGTACTTC. This translates into CASSLAKPNRGDQETQYF.

This clonotype has just a few counts. The chain joins TRBV5-1 to TRBJ2-5; TRBD1 is a possible D gene (5 bases). Germline CDR1 and CDR2: SGHRS and YFSETQ. V lost 1 base and J 1 base, leaving 26 bases between the germline ends. CDR3 length: 20 residues. The CDR3 coding sequence is TGCGCCAGCAGCTTGAGGCCGCCGGACACAGTCCTCAAGTCCCAAGAGACCCAGTACTTC. It is translated as CASSLRPPDTVLKSQETQYF. Variable domain in full (rest from reference TRBV5-1 and TRBJ2-5): KAGVTQTPRYLIKTRGQQVTLSCSPISGHRSVSWYQQTPGQGLQFLFEYFSETQRNKGNFPGRFSGRQFSNSRSEMNVSTLELGDSALYLCASSLRPPDTVLKSQETQYFGPGTRLLVL.

This clonotype was seen at least ten times. V usage is TRBV7-2 and J usage is TRBJ2-5, with TRBD2 matching 9 bases. CDR1 and CDR2 (germline): SGHTA, FQGNSA. The ends lost 5 bases at V and 4 bases at J; junction bases unmatched: 11. This CDR3 comprises 16 residues. CDR3 sequence reads: CASSNSGTSQGETQYF. The CDR3 region has the DNA TGTGCCAGCAGCAATTCCGGGACTAGCCAGGGAGAGACCCAGTACTTC.

This clonotype was detected a few times. CDR3 protein: CASSGSGGTQETQYF. The CDR3 coding sequence is TGTGCCAGCAGTGGTAGCGGGGGGACGCAAGAGACCCAGTACTTC. J is TRBJ2-5 and V is TRBV7-9; 10 nucleotides match TRBD2. Germline CDR1 is SEHNR and CDR2 is FQNEAQ (reference sequence). The CDR3 sequence is 15 residues long. V trimming: 6 bases; J trimming: 2 bases; junction bases outside the gene matches: 6.

The V and J genes are TRBV5-1 and TRBJ2-3; tentatively, D is TRBD1 (6 bases). The CDR3 spans 14 residues. The V gene lost 0 bases and the J gene lost 2 bases, with 7 bases spanning the gap. Looked up from germline, CDR1 is SGHRS and CDR2 is YFSETQ. The DNA for the CDR3 is TGCGCCAGCAGCTTGGGACAGGACACAGATACGCAGTATTTT. It encodes CASSLGQDTDTQYF.

V usage is TRBV30 and J usage is TRBJ2-3, with D unresolved. This CDR3 is built from 13 residues. Germline CDR1 and CDR2: GTSNPN and SVGIG (reference sequence). With 4 bases removed from V and 1 base from J, the gap between germline ends came to 9 bases. CDR3 protein: CAWTGGRTDTQYF. CDR3 sequence (DNA): TGTGCCTGGACGGGTGGCCGCACAGATACGCAGTATTTT.

The chain is built from TRBV27 and TRBJ1-5; weak D call: TRBD1 (5 bases). The V end lost 2 bases, the J end lost 9 bases, and 14 bases lay between the germline ends. CDR1 is MNHEY and CDR2 is SMNVEV in the germline V gene (reference sequence). This CDR3 region has 14 residues. The CDR3 sequence is CASSLRGIDRPQHF. The CDR3 nucleotides are TGTGCCAGCAGTTTACGGGGGATCGATCGGCCCCAGCATTTT.

This clonotype was counted many times. V and J are TRBV20-1 and TRBJ1-5, with D uncertain. The V gene lost 0 bases and the J gene lost 2 bases, with 8 bases spanning the gap. CDR3 length: 14 residues. Germline V lookup: CDR1 DFQATT, CDR2 SNEGSKA (reference sequence). CDR3 bases: TGCAGTGCTAGAGAATTCCAGGGCAATCAGCCCCAGCATTTT. This encodes CSAREFQGNQPQHF.

The chain uses TRBV7-2 and TRBJ2-7; possible D gene TRBD1, 5 bases. CDR1 is SGHTA and CDR2 is FQGNSA in the germline V gene. Trimming took off 5 bases at V and 1 base at J, with 12 bases between the two ends. The CDR3 has 14 residues. This CDR3 reads CASSDRQSSYEQYV. The CDR3 region has the DNA TGTGCCAGCAGCGATCGACAGTCATCCTACGAGCAGTACGTC.

The J gene is TRBJ2-3, the V gene TRBV21-1; the DNA was not compared with TRBD1, the D call given in the table. TRBV21-1 is deemed a pseudogene. This CDR3 spans 19 amino acids. The CDR3 is CASSSRTGGKRSGTDTQYF. The CDR3 DNA sequence: TGTGCCAGCAGCAGCCGGACAGGGGGTAAACGGTCTGGCACAGATACGCAGTATTTT.

The gene calls are TRBV14 and TRBJ2-2; possible D gene TRBD1, 6 bases. Germline V gene lookup returns CDR1 SGHDN and CDR2 FVKESK. This CDR3 comprises 17 residues. V lost 4 bases and J 0 bases, leaving 15 bases between the germline ends. The CDR3: CASSLGQGHANTGELFF. CDR3 in DNA: TGTGCCAGCAGCCTAGGCCAGGGACATGCGAACACCGGGGAGCTGTTTTTT.